Here is one T cell receptor beta chain with its context. The data belong to a study of cytomegalovirus exposure and HLA in healthy donors. Repertoires were generated with immunoSEQ multiplex PCR, while TCRdb's copy carries only in-frame clones and drops some. The sample carries approximately 98,000 clones, more than 90% recorded once. The CDR3 contains 16 residues. Germline V gene data show CDR1 as SGHVS and CDR2 as FQNEAQ. Deletions cut 1 base from V and 1 base from J, with 10 bases between. V gene TRBV7-8 combines with J gene TRBJ2-2; tentative D call: TRBD1 (6 bases). This receptor was obtained from a woman under 30 in good health and CMV-seronegative. Sequencing was performed on PBMCs. CDR3 loop: CASSLGDTLNTGELFF. DNA of the CDR3: TGTGCCAGCAGCTTAGGGGACACATTGAACACCGGGGAGCTGTTTTTT. The full variable domain, rest sourced from reference TRBV7-8 and TRBJ2-2, is GAGVSQSPRYKVAKRGQDVALRCDPISGHVSLFWYQQALGQGPEFLTYFQNEAQLDKSGLPSDRFFAERPEGSVSTLKIQRTQQEDSAVYLCASSLGDTLNTGELFFGEGSRLTVL.